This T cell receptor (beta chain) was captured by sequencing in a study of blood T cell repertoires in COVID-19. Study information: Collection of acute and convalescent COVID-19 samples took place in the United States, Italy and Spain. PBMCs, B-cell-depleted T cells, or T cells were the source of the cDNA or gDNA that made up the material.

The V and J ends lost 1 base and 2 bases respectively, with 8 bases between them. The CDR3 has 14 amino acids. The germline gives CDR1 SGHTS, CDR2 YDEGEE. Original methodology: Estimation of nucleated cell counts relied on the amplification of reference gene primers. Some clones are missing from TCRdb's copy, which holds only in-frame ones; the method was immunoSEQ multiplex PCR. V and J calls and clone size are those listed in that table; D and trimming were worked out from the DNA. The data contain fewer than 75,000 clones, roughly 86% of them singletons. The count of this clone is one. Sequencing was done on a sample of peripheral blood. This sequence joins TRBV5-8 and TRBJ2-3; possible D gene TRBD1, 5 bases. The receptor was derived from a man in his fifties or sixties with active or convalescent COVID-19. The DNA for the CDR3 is TGTGCCAGCAGCTTGAGACAGTACACAGATACGCAGTATTTT. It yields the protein CASSLRQYTDTQYF.